The following is a TCR beta chain sequence with its context. The antigen remains unidentified. The data derive from a study of shared clonotypes between healthy human individuals. General study findings and limits: Rarefaction analysis demonstrated incomplete sorted-subset sequencing notwithstanding large depth.

Selected positively for CCR7 and CD45RO-negative, naive CD8 cells excluded terminally differentiated effector memory CD45RA+ cells. Recent vaccinations or acute infections were absent in the healthy HIV-negative adult donors. This table comes from immunoSEQ multiplex PCR, and its TCRdb copy is limited to in-frame clones, with some not included. Among about 1,800,000 clones listed, approximately 94% were seen once. Per the germline V gene, CDR1 is LNHNV and CDR2 is YYDKDF (reference sequence). Trimming at V came to 3 bases and at J to 10 bases, leaving 8 bases not matched to a gene. This CDR3 region has 15 residues.

This rearrangement joins TRBV15 to TRBJ2-1, with 11 positions matching TRBD2. The sequence was collected from a young man in good health. The specimen was naive CD8+ T cells sorted from blood. In nucleotides, the CDR3 is TGTGCCACCAGCAGTGGTCTAGCGGGAGGATCCGAGCAGTTCTTC. This codes for CATSSGLAGGSEQFF.